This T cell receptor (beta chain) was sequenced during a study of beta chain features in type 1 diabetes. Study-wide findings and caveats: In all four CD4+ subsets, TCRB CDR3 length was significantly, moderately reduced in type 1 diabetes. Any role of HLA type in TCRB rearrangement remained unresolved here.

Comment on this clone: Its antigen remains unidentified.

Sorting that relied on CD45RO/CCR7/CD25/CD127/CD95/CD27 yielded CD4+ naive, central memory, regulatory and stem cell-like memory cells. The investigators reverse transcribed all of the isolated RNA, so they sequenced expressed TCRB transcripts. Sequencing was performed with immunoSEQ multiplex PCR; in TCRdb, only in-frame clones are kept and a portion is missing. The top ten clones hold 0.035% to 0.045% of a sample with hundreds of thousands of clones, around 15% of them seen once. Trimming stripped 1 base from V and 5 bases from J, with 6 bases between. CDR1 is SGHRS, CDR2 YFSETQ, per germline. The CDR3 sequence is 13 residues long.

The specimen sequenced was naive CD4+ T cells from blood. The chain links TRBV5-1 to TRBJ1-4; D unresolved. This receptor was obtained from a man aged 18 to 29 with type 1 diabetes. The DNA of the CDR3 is TGCGCCAGCAGCTTGAATCAGAATGAAAAACTGTTTTTT. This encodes CASSLNQNEKLFF.